The clone carrying this T cell receptor beta chain was counted only a few times. cDNA prepared by RNA extraction and subsequent reverse transcription served as the template for sequencing. TCRdb keeps only in-frame clones here, not all; method: immunoSEQ multiplex PCR. Of around 120,000 clones in the sample, around 60% were seen once. This CDR3 has 13 residues. The ends were cut back, 3 bases at V and 2 bases at J, with 8 bases in the middle. Germline CDR1 SQVTM, CDR2 ANQGSEA. These data belong to a study of CD8+ T cells in alopecia areata. Treatment given: oral pan-JAK inhibitor, 5-10 mg twice daily. The sample here was CD4+ T cells sorted from blood, taken at week 4, from a patient treated with tofacitinib. The TCR originated in a human donor with alopecia areata. The chain uses TRBV29-1 and TRBJ2-1, with TRBD1 as a possible D gene (6 bases). The CDR3 DNA reads TGCAGCGTTGACAGGGACACCTACAATGAGCAGTTCTTC. Translation: CSVDRDTYNEQFF.